A selection of T cell receptor beta chains follows, all from one sample in a study of vaccination effects on CD4 cells after COVID-19. The table came from immunoSEQ multiplex PCR; TCRdb's copy has only in-frame clones and leaves some out. This sample has roughly 27,000 clones, with 65% to 80% found just once. Antigens of these TCRs are unknown. This sample comprised CD4+ T cells from PBMCs cultured with HCoV-NL63 spike peptides, obtained after COVID-19 vaccination. These receptors were collected from a human donor who received a COVID-19 vaccine. CDR3s include the opening cysteine and the closing phenylalanine or tryptophan. D genes are given only for firm matches. Clone size is stated in some rows and not others, as once, few, many or a class when expanded.

D	J	size	V	DNA	CDR3
NA	TRBJ2-1	NA	TRBV6-6	TGTGCCAGCACTCGTAATCCCGGAGTGGGGACCTACAATGAGCAGTTCTTC	CASTRNPGVGTYNEQFF
TRBD1	TRBJ2-7	few	TRBV12-3/TRBV12-4	TGTGCCAGCAGTCGGGACAGGGTAGGAGAGCAGTACTTC	CASSRDRVGEQYF
NA	TRBJ1-4	few	TRBV5-1	TGCGCCAGCAGCTTGGAAGGGATCCGAACTAATGAAAAACTGTTTTTT	CASSLEGIRTNEKLFF
NA	TRBJ1-4	NA	TRBV11-2	TGTGCCAGCAGCTCCCCTCACCGGGTTGGAAGAGAAAAACTGTTTTTT	CASSSPHRVGREKLFF
NA	TRBJ2-2	NA	TRBV3-1/TRBV3-2	TGTGCCAGCAGCCACAGCACCGGGGAGCTGTTTTTT	CASSHSTGELFF
NA	TRBJ1-1	NA	TRBV5-5	TGTGCCAGCAGCTTGGAAGGCAGTAAATCAATGAACACTGAAGCTTTCTTT	CASSLEGSKSMNTEAFF
NA	TRBJ2-1	NA	TRBV7-2	TGTGCCAGCAGCCGGGCGCCCCAGGTGGAAAATGAGCAGTTCTTC	CASSRAPQVENEQFF
NA	TRBJ1-2	NA	TRBV6-5	TGTGCCAGCAGTTACTCGAGTTCTGATCGTGGCTACACCTTC	CASSYSSSDRGYTF
NA	TRBJ2-1	NA	TRBV30	TGTGCCTGGAGTCGGGACACCAGCGCCTACAATGAGCAGTTCTTC	CAWSRDTSAYNEQFF
NA	TRBJ2-1	once	TRBV4-1	TGCGCCAGCAGCCAAGATTATTTGAGCTCCTACAATGAGCAGTTCTTC	CASSQDYLSSYNEQFF
TRBD1	TRBJ2-7	NA	TRBV11-1	TGTGCCAGCAGCTTTGGACAGGGGTTCTCCTACGAGCAGTACTTC	CASSFGQGFSYEQYF
NA	TRBJ1-2	NA	TRBV27	TGTGCCAGCGGGGGCACAACCTATGGCTACACCTTC	CASGGTTYGYTF
TRBD1	TRBJ1-2	NA	TRBV3-1/TRBV3-2	TGTGCCAGCAGCCAGACAGGGACCTATGGCTACACCTTC	CASSQTGTYGYTF
NA	TRBJ2-2	NA	TRBV3-1/TRBV3-2	TGTGCCAGCAGCCAAGTGGCAGGGGCGGACACCGGGGAGCTGTTTTTT	CASSQVAGADTGELFF
NA	TRBJ1-5	NA	TRBV19	TGTGCCAGTAGTACGACAGGATATAGCAATCAGCCCCAGCATTTT	CASSTTGYSNQPQHF
NA	TRBJ2-7	NA	TRBV10-3	TGTGCCCGCGCTTCGGGGTTTCGGGACGAGCAGTACTTC	CARASGFRDEQYF
NA	TRBJ2-1	once	TRBV4-2	TGTGCCAGCAGCCAAGGCGGCAGCTCCTACAATGAGCAGTTCTTC	CASSQGGSSYNEQFF
NA	TRBJ1-1	NA	TRBV11-2	TGTGCCACCTCGCTGGGGGGGAGGAACACTGAAGCTTTCTTT	CATSLGGRNTEAFF
TRBD1	TRBJ1-4	NA	TRBV20-1	TGCAGTGCTAGTCCGGGACAGGGCCGTGAAAAACTGTTTTTT	CSASPGQGREKLFF
NA	TRBJ1-1	NA	TRBV7-8	TGTGCCAGCAGCTTAGCGTCAAGTTTGAACACTGAAGCTTTCTTT	CASSLASSLNTEAFF
TRBD1	TRBJ1-5	NA	TRBV6-5	TGTGCCAGCAGACCTACAGGGGTCAATCAGCCCCAGCATTTT	CASRPTGVNQPQHF
TRBD1	TRBJ2-1	once	TRBV9	TGTGCCAGCAGTGCCCAGGGGGCCGGCCTTTACAATGAGCAGTTCTTC	CASSAQGAGLYNEQFF
TRBD1	TRBJ1-5	NA	TRBV10-2	TGCGCCAGCAGCTACGGACAGGGGGGTCAGCCCCAGCATTTT	CASSYGQGGQPQHF
NA	TRBJ2-2	once	TRBV6-6	TGTGCCAGCAGTCGATTGACAGGAGTCACCGGGGAGCTGTTTTTT	CASSRLTGVTGELFF
TRBD2	TRBJ2-2	NA	TRBV19	TGTGCCAGTAGCATGACTAGCGGGAGATCCGGGGAGCTGTTTTTT	CASSMTSGRSGELFF
TRBD1	TRBJ1-4	NA	TRBV9	TGTGCCAGCAGCGTGGGGACAGTGAGTGAAAAACTGTTTTTT	CASSVGTVSEKLFF
NA	TRBJ2-7	NA	TRBV9	TGTGCCAGCAGCTCAACTTCGGGCCCCTACGAGCAGTACTTC	CASSSTSGPYEQYF
NA	TRBJ1-3	NA	TRBV10-3	TGTGCCATCAATGAAGGAGGGTTTGGAAACACCATATATTTT	CAINEGGFGNTIYF
NA	TRBJ1-1	NA	TRBV9	TGTGCCAGCAGTAGTAGGAAACATTTGAACACTGAAGCTTTCTTT	CASSSRKHLNTEAFF
NA	TRBJ1-4	NA	TRBV30	TGTGCCTGGAGTTCCTCAGGGGTTAGTGAAAAACTGTTTTTT	CAWSSSGVSEKLFF
TRBD2	TRBJ2-7	few	TRBV18	TGTGCCAGCTCACCAGGCGGGGGGCGGAACGAGCAGTACTTC	CASSPGGGRNEQYF
TRBD1	TRBJ2-1	NA	TRBV6-6	TGTGCCAGCAGTTATCCCGGACAGGGGATCAATGAGCAGTTCTTC	CASSYPGQGINEQFF
NA	TRBJ1-2	NA	TRBV29-1	TGCAGCGTTGTTGGTCGGGGGCGCAGCTATGGCTACACCTTC	CSVVGRGRSYGYTF
NA	TRBJ2-2	NA	TRBV6-4	TGTGCCAGCAGTGACTCGGGCACCGGGGAGCTGTTTTTT	CASSDSGTGELFF
NA	TRBJ1-1	NA	TRBV5-8	TGTGCCAGCAGCTTACAGGGTCCCGCTGAAGCTTTCTTT	CASSLQGPAEAFF
NA	TRBJ2-7	NA	TRBV29-1	TGCAGCGTTGGGCAGGGGAGCTCCTACGAGCAGTACTTC	CSVGQGSSYEQYF
NA	TRBJ1-1	few	TRBV7-6	TGTGCCAGCAGCTTCGGACACGATGGGGACACTGAAGCTTTCTTT	CASSFGHDGDTEAFF
TRBD2	TRBJ2-2	NA	TRBV7-7	TGTGCCAGCAGCTCACTAAGCGGGGAGGGACGGGAGCTGTTTTTT	CASSSLSGEGRELFF
TRBD1	TRBJ2-2	few	TRBV5-6	TGTGCCAGCAGCCCCCGTGACAGGGGCACGAACACCGGGGAGCTGTTTTTT	CASSPRDRGTNTGELFF
NA	TRBJ1-2	NA	TRBV7-9	TGTGCCAGCAGCTTAGCGGGGGCGGATTATGGCTACACCTTC	CASSLAGADYGYTF
NA	TRBJ1-3	NA	TRBV6-1	TGTGCCAGCAGTGAAGCGATCCGGCAAAGAGTCTCTGGAAACACCATATATTTT	CASSEAIRQRVSGNTIYF
NA	TRBJ1-1	few	TRBV4-1	TGCGCCAGCAGCCAGAGTCAGTTGAACACTGAAGCTTTCTTT	CASSQSQLNTEAFF
NA	TRBJ2-7	NA	TRBV3-1/TRBV3-2	TGTGCCAGCAGCCATCCACAAGGGTCCTACGAGCAGTACTTC	CASSHPQGSYEQYF
NA	TRBJ1-2	NA	TRBV15	TGTGCCACCAGCATTGGGACTAACTATGGCTACACCTTC	CATSIGTNYGYTF
TRBD2	TRBJ2-7	NA	TRBV3-1/TRBV3-2	TGTGCCAGCAGAAAGCGGGGGGGCCATACCGAGCAGTACTTC	CASRKRGGHTEQYF
TRBD1	TRBJ2-3	NA	TRBV15	TGTGCCACCAGCAGATTACCACAGGGGGCAATCACAGATACGCAGTATTTT	CATSRLPQGAITDTQYF
NA	TRBJ1-6	NA	TRBV5-1	TGCGCCAGCAGCCCTGGGGGCGCGGAGAATTCACCCCTCCACTTT	CASSPGGAENSPLHF
TRBD1	TRBJ1-6	NA	TRBV3-1/TRBV3-2	TGTGCCAGCAGGGGCCGGGACAGCTCTTCACCCCTCCACTTT	CASRGRDSSSPLHF
TRBD2	TRBJ2-2	NA	TRBV2	TGTGCCAGCAGAGGTGAGACTAGCGGACTAAACGCGAACACCGGGGAGCTGTTTTTT	CASRGETSGLNANTGELFF
NA	TRBJ1-5	NA	TRBV5-1	TGCGCCAGCAGCCTTGGACCCCTAGGCAATCAGCCCCAGCATTTT	CASSLGPLGNQPQHF